These 10 T cell receptor beta chains came from one sample sequenced in a study of CXCR3-negative and CXCR3-positive naive CD8 T cells. The authors made the TRB cDNA libraries by 5' RACE using UMI labels. TCRdb re-called the 5' RACE reads; one entry per CDR3 protein, DNA not given. The listing records tens of thousands of distinct CDR3 sequences. Sequenced material: memory CD8+ T cells from blood. Every receptor here comes from a human donor in good health. Some clones in this sample may be carry-over from other donors' samples.

This chain joins TRBV18 and TRBJ2-1; as DNA is missing, the TRBD2 call by TCRdb cannot be tested. The CDR3 length is 16 residues. Germline CDR1 and CDR2: KGHSH and LQKENI. The CDR3 reads CASSPSPGTSDNEQFF.

The chain has TRBV14 and TRBJ2-1; TCRdb calls TRBD2, which cannot be checked without DNA. The CDR3 has 15 amino acids. Per the germline V gene, CDR1 is SGHDN and CDR2 is FVKESK. CDR3 region: CASSPSGLHYNEQFF.

The chain recombines TRBV12-3 or TRBV12-4 with TRBJ1-2. The CDR3 consists of 15 residues. The chain's CDR3 is CASSLTLAANYGYTF.

The chain is built from TRBV13 and TRBJ2-3; the D call of TRBD2 rests on TCRdb alone, since no DNA is present to check it. Germline V gives CDR1 PRHDT, CDR2 FYEKMQ (reference sequence). The CDR3 sequence is 14 residues long. CDR3 residues: CASSSGPVDDTQYF.

The chain has TRBV4-3 and TRBJ2-5; the D gene TCRdb calls, TRBD1, cannot be checked with no DNA. The CDR3 length is 15 residues. Germline CDR1 and CDR2: LGHNA and YSLEER. The CDR3 protein is CASSQDFPGKETQYF.

V is TRBV7-9 and J is TRBJ2-1. Germline values: CDR1 SEHNR, CDR2 FQNEAQ (reference sequence). CDR3 length: 13 residues. This chain's CDR3 is CASSSSLADEQFF.

CDR3 in amino acids: CASSLGNPYEQYF. The genes are TRBV5-1 and TRBJ2-7. The CDR3 sequence is 13 residues long. The germline V gene has CDR1 SGHRS and CDR2 YFSETQ.

This chain joins TRBV28 and TRBJ1-1; TCRdb selects TRBD1, and the lack of DNA leaves this call unchecked. CDR3 size: 17 residues. CDR1 and CDR2 from the germline V gene are MDHEN and SYDVKM. The CDR3 protein is CASSFYQVKGRNTEAFF. The whole variable domain, remainder taken from reference TRBV28 and TRBJ1-1, is DVKVTQSSRYLVKRTGEKVFLECVQDMDHENMFWYRQDPGLGLRLIYFSYDVKMKEKGDIPEGYSVSREKKERFSLILESASTNQTSMYLCASSFYQVKGRNTEAFFGQGTRLTVV.

The gene calls are TRBV28 and TRBJ2-7; the TCRdb D gene call, TRBD1, has no DNA to confirm it. The CDR3 totals 17 residues. Looked up from germline, CDR1 is MDHEN and CDR2 is SYDVKM. CDR3 loop: CASSLAQGGLPRVGQYF.

The J gene is TRBJ2-3, the V gene TRBV12-3 or TRBV12-4; TCRdb's D call of TRBD1 is untestable without DNA. This CDR3 spans 13 amino acids. CDR3 protein: CASSSGGSGTQYF.